This T cell receptor (beta chain) originates from a study of patients with pleural tuberculosis. This clonotype was seen many times. The germline V gene has CDR1 SNHLY and CDR2 FYNNEI. The V end lost 2 bases, the J end lost 1 base, and 8 bases lay between the germline ends. CDR3 length: 14 residues. TCRdb ran MiXCR on the reads and lists one entry per CDR3 protein. This repertoire shows approximately 53,000 distinct CDR3 sequences, about 6.8% found once; its top ten account for under 20%. This receptor was identified in a human donor with pleural tuberculosis. The chain links TRBV2 to TRBJ1-1; D gene uncertain. CDR3 protein: CASSENRENTEAFF. CDR3 DNA: TGTGCCAGCAGTGAAAACCGAGAGAACACTGAAGCTTTCTTT.